These T cell receptor beta chains were read from a single sample in a study of blood T cell repertoires in COVID-19. Generated by immunoSEQ multiplex PCR, the TCRdb table keeps only in-frame clones and is missing some. The sample holds a few hundred thousand clones, more than 85% seen once. The specimen sequenced was PBMCs or T cells enriched from blood (not recorded which). These receptors came from a woman in her twenties or thirties who had recovered from COVID-19. CDR3s include the opening cysteine and the closing phenylalanine or tryptophan. D genes are given only for firm matches. Part of the rows lack a size; the others show once, few, many or a class for expanded clones.

J gene: TRBJ1-1
D gene: .
clone size: .
V gene: TRBV28
CDR3 DNA: TGTGCCAGCAGTTTATCAGGGTTGAACACTGAAGCTTTCTTT
CDR3 protein: CASSLSGLNTEAFF

J gene: TRBJ1-1
D gene: .
clone size: .
V gene: TRBV30
CDR3 DNA: TGTGCCTGGAGTAACTCTCTGAACACTGAAGCTTTCTTT
CDR3 protein: CAWSNSLNTEAFF

J gene: TRBJ2-1
D gene: .
clone size: .
V gene: TRBV27
CDR3 DNA: TGTGCCAGCAGTCCCGATAGCGGCAGCTCCTACAATGAGCAGTTCTTC
CDR3 protein: CASSPDSGSSYNEQFF

J gene: TRBJ2-7
D gene: TRBD1
clone size: .
V gene: TRBV10-1
CDR3 DNA: TGCGCCAGCAGCTACAGGGGGACCTACGAGCAGTACTTC
CDR3 protein: CASSYRGTYEQYF

J gene: TRBJ2-7
D gene: .
clone size: .
V gene: TRBV21-1
CDR3 DNA: TGTGCCAGCAGGGGGGACATCATGAGCTCCTACGAGCAGTACTTC
CDR3 protein: CASRGDIMSSYEQYF

J gene: TRBJ2-7
D gene: .
clone size: .
V gene: TRBV4-3
CDR3 DNA: TGCGCCAGCAGCCAAGGTACAGACTACGAGCAGTACTTC
CDR3 protein: CASSQGTDYEQYF

J gene: TRBJ2-1
D gene: TRBD2
clone size: .
V gene: TRBV19
CDR3 DNA: TGTGCCAGTAGTACTAGCGGAAACAATGAGCAGTTCTTC
CDR3 protein: CASSTSGNNEQFF

J gene: TRBJ1-6
D gene: .
clone size: .
V gene: TRBV21-1
CDR3 DNA: TGTGCCAGCAGCAAATCCTGGACAGGGAATAATTCACCCCTCCACTTT
CDR3 protein: CASSKSWTGNNSPLHF

J gene: TRBJ1-6
D gene: TRBD1
clone size: once
V gene: TRBV28
CDR3 DNA: TGTGCCAGCAGCTCGTCGACAGGGTATAATTCACCCCTCCACTTT
CDR3 protein: CASSSSTGYNSPLHF

J gene: TRBJ2-3
D gene: TRBD2
clone size: once
V gene: TRBV3-1/TRBV3-2
CDR3 DNA: TGTGCCAGCAGCCAAGGATCGCGCGGGGGTCCCTCTAGCACAGATACGCAGTATTTT
CDR3 protein: CASSQGSRGGPSSTDTQYF

J gene: TRBJ2-7
D gene: TRBD2
clone size: .
V gene: TRBV7-2
CDR3 DNA: TGTGCCAGCAGCTTAGGGGGGGGGTCAGGGTACGAGCAGTACTTC
CDR3 protein: CASSLGGGSGYEQYF

J gene: TRBJ1-3
D gene: .
clone size: .
V gene: TRBV7-9
CDR3 DNA: TGTGCCAGCGGTGCTTTACTAAGCTCTGGAAACACCATATATTTT
CDR3 protein: CASGALLSSGNTIYF

J gene: TRBJ2-3
D gene: .
clone size: .
V gene: TRBV14
CDR3 DNA: TGTGCCAGCAGCCGCCCCACAGGGCTCTCCACAGATACGCAGTATTTT
CDR3 protein: CASSRPTGLSTDTQYF

J gene: TRBJ2-7
D gene: .
clone size: .
V gene: TRBV28
CDR3 DNA: TGTGCCAGCCATGAGGACAGTACCTACGAGCAGTACTTC
CDR3 protein: CASHEDSTYEQYF

J gene: TRBJ2-2
D gene: .
clone size: .
V gene: TRBV7-2
CDR3 DNA: TGTGCCAGCAGCTTACCGACAGGTTGGGGCACCGGGGAGCTGTTTTTT
CDR3 protein: CASSLPTGWGTGELFF

J gene: TRBJ2-5
D gene: .
clone size: once
V gene: TRBV28
CDR3 DNA: TGTGCCAGCAGTTTCGAAGCTAGGGAGACCCAGTACTTC
CDR3 protein: CASSFEARETQYF

J gene: TRBJ2-2
D gene: .
clone size: few
V gene: TRBV18
CDR3 DNA: TGTGCCAGCTCATCGGGACTTCCCGGCGTGGGGGAGCTGTTTTTT
CDR3 protein: CASSSGLPGVGELFF

J gene: TRBJ2-7
D gene: TRBD1
clone size: .
V gene: TRBV2
CDR3 DNA: TGTGCCAGCAACTATTTACAGGGGTTCGAGCAGTACTTC
CDR3 protein: CASNYLQGFEQYF

J gene: TRBJ2-1
D gene: .
clone size: once
V gene: TRBV6-5
CDR3 DNA: TGTGCCAGCAGCTCCGGGTCTTACAATGAGCAGTTCTTC
CDR3 protein: CASSSGSYNEQFF

J gene: TRBJ1-2
D gene: TRBD1
clone size: .
V gene: TRBV28
CDR3 DNA: TGTGCCAGCAGGAGGGACAGGGTCGATGGCTACACCTTC
CDR3 protein: CASRRDRVDGYTF

J gene: TRBJ1-6
D gene: .
clone size: .
V gene: TRBV19
CDR3 DNA: TGTGCCAGTAGTATAGATCACAACAGGGCCACACCCCTCCACTTT
CDR3 protein: CASSIDHNRATPLHF

J gene: TRBJ1-6
D gene: TRBD1
clone size: .
V gene: TRBV27
CDR3 DNA: TGTGCCAGCAGTTCACGCCGGGACAGCTCCTATAATTCACCCCTCCACTTT
CDR3 protein: CASSSRRDSSYNSPLHF

J gene: TRBJ1-2
D gene: TRBD1
clone size: once
V gene: TRBV4-3
CDR3 DNA: TGCGCCAGCAGCAGAGGGCAGGGGGTAAAGGGGGATGGCTACACCTTC
CDR3 protein: CASSRGQGVKGDGYTF

J gene: TRBJ1-2
D gene: .
clone size: .
V gene: TRBV5-6
CDR3 DNA: TGTGCCAGCAGCTTCCTGGGCGGGTCTAACTATGGCTACACCTTC
CDR3 protein: CASSFLGGSNYGYTF

J gene: TRBJ1-1
D gene: .
clone size: .
V gene: TRBV24-1
CDR3 DNA: TGTGCCACCAGTGCGGGGGCTGAAGCTTTCTTT
CDR3 protein: CATSAGAEAFF

J gene: TRBJ2-5
D gene: TRBD2
clone size: .
V gene: TRBV28
CDR3 DNA: TGTGCCAGCAGTTTCTTTACTAGCGGAGAGACCCAGTACTTC
CDR3 protein: CASSFFTSGETQYF

J gene: TRBJ2-5
D gene: .
clone size: .
V gene: TRBV7-3
CDR3 DNA: TGTGCCAGCAGCCGGTCGGACTCGCCGGGGGAGACCCAGTACTTC
CDR3 protein: CASSRSDSPGETQYF

J gene: TRBJ2-2
D gene: .
clone size: .
V gene: TRBV5-6
CDR3 DNA: TGTGCCAGCAGCCTCGGGTCAAGGGCGGGCACCGGGGAGCTGTTTTTT
CDR3 protein: CASSLGSRAGTGELFF

J gene: TRBJ1-2
D gene: .
clone size: .
V gene: TRBV27
CDR3 DNA: TGTGCCAGCAGTAAACAGGGCTATGGCTACACCTTC
CDR3 protein: CASSKQGYGYTF

J gene: TRBJ2-1
D gene: TRBD2
clone size: .
V gene: TRBV15
CDR3 DNA: TGTGCCACCAGCAGAGATCCGACGGGGGGGCAGGAGCAGTTCTTC
CDR3 protein: CATSRDPTGGQEQFF

J gene: TRBJ1-1
D gene: .
clone size: .
V gene: TRBV19
CDR3 DNA: TGTGCCAGTAGTATAGCCCCTCTCCGGCGGCCGACTGAAGCTTTCTTT
CDR3 protein: CASSIAPLRRPTEAFF

J gene: TRBJ1-2
D gene: .
clone size: .
V gene: TRBV28
CDR3 DNA: TGTGCCAGCAGTAGGGGTAAAGGCTACACCTTC
CDR3 protein: CASSRGKGYTF

J gene: TRBJ1-2
D gene: .
clone size: .
V gene: TRBV20-1
CDR3 DNA: TGCAGTGCTAGTCGTCGAGGCAGCAACTATGGCTACACCTTC
CDR3 protein: CSASRRGSNYGYTF

J gene: TRBJ2-3
D gene: TRBD2
clone size: once
V gene: TRBV7-9
CDR3 DNA: TGTGCCAGCAGCCGGACTCCGGGACTAGCGGGGGAAAACACAGATACGCAGTATTTT
CDR3 protein: CASSRTPGLAGENTDTQYF

J gene: TRBJ1-4
D gene: .
clone size: .
V gene: TRBV9
CDR3 DNA: TGTGCCAGCAGCGCCGGGATTGGTGGGGTGGAGGAAAAACTGTTTTTT
CDR3 protein: CASSAGIGGVEEKLFF

J gene: TRBJ1-5
D gene: .
clone size: .
V gene: TRBV2
CDR3 DNA: TGTGCCAGCAGACCCAGACAGAATCAGCCCCAGCATTTT
CDR3 protein: CASRPRQNQPQHF

J gene: TRBJ2-1
D gene: .
clone size: .
V gene: TRBV2
CDR3 DNA: TGTGCCAGCATCACAGGGTTCAATGAGCAGTTCTTC
CDR3 protein: CASITGFNEQFF

J gene: TRBJ2-5
D gene: TRBD1
clone size: .
V gene: TRBV3-1/TRBV3-2
CDR3 DNA: TGTGCCAGCAGCCAACCCCTGAGTGTTGGTTGGACAGGGTTAAGGAGGGGAGAGACCCAGTACTTC
CDR3 protein: CASSQPLSVGWTGLRRGETQYF

J gene: TRBJ1-2
D gene: .
clone size: .
V gene: TRBV11-2
CDR3 DNA: TGTGCCAGCAGCTCCCGCGTGGGCCACTATGGCTACACCTTC
CDR3 protein: CASSSRVGHYGYTF

J gene: TRBJ1-1
D gene: .
clone size: once
V gene: TRBV7-8
CDR3 DNA: TGTGCCAGCAGCCCAATGAGGAGGGATCGAGCTTTCTTT
CDR3 protein: CASSPMRRDRAFF

J gene: TRBJ2-1
D gene: TRBD2
clone size: .
V gene: TRBV20-1
CDR3 DNA: TGCAGTGCTAGTAAGGGAAGCGGGAGCTCCTACAATGAGCAGTTCTTC
CDR3 protein: CSASKGSGSSYNEQFF

J gene: TRBJ1-6
D gene: .
clone size: .
V gene: TRBV7-2
CDR3 DNA: TGTGCCAGCAGCTTAGCGGCTCAGACACCCCTCCACTTT
CDR3 protein: CASSLAAQTPLHF

J gene: TRBJ1-6
D gene: TRBD1
clone size: .
V gene: TRBV9
CDR3 DNA: TGTGCCAGCAGCCCCCGACAGGGGGACTCACCCCTCCACTTT
CDR3 protein: CASSPRQGDSPLHF

J gene: TRBJ1-4
D gene: .
clone size: .
V gene: TRBV28
CDR3 DNA: TGTGCCAGCAGTCTCCCAACAGGGACAAGGGAAAAACTGTTTTTT
CDR3 protein: CASSLPTGTREKLFF

J gene: TRBJ2-7
D gene: .
clone size: .
V gene: TRBV18
CDR3 DNA: TGTGCCAGCTCACCACCCGGTTATCGCTACGAGCAGTACTTC
CDR3 protein: CASSPPGYRYEQYF

J gene: TRBJ1-3
D gene: .
clone size: .
V gene: TRBV30
CDR3 DNA: TGTGCCTGGACCCCAGGAATCTCTGGAAACACCATATATTTT
CDR3 protein: CAWTPGISGNTIYF

J gene: TRBJ1-1
D gene: .
clone size: once
V gene: TRBV14
CDR3 DNA: TGTGCCAGCAGCCAAGTTGGGGGCCGGACTGAAGCTTTCTTT
CDR3 protein: CASSQVGGRTEAFF

J gene: TRBJ2-1
D gene: .
clone size: once
V gene: TRBV2
CDR3 DNA: TGTGCCAGCGGCCGGGGAACCAGCTCCTACAATGAGCAGTTCTTC
CDR3 protein: CASGRGTSSYNEQFF

J gene: TRBJ2-3
D gene: .
clone size: .
V gene: TRBV27
CDR3 DNA: TGTGCCAGCAGTTTAAATACAGTAACCACAGATACGCAGTATTTT
CDR3 protein: CASSLNTVTTDTQYF

J gene: TRBJ1-5
D gene: .
clone size: .
V gene: TRBV7-8
CDR3 DNA: TGTGCCAGCAGCCCCACCCAAACAGGGCTCCAGCCCCAGCATTTT
CDR3 protein: CASSPTQTGLQPQHF

J gene: TRBJ1-3
D gene: .
clone size: .
V gene: TRBV9
CDR3 DNA: TGTGCCAGCAGCGTAGGGTGGAGAAGCTCTGGAAACACCATATATTTT
CDR3 protein: CASSVGWRSSGNTIYF

J gene: TRBJ2-2
D gene: .
clone size: .
V gene: TRBV27
CDR3 DNA: TGTGCCAGCAGTTTTCTGGTAGGAGGGGCGAACACCGGGGAGCTGTTTTTT
CDR3 protein: CASSFLVGGANTGELFF

J gene: TRBJ1-1
D gene: TRBD1
clone size: .
V gene: TRBV9
CDR3 DNA: TGTGCCAGCAGCGTTACTCCGGGACAGGGGGGAACGGAAGCTTTCTTT
CDR3 protein: CASSVTPGQGGTEAFF

J gene: TRBJ1-2
D gene: .
clone size: .
V gene: TRBV3-1/TRBV3-2
CDR3 DNA: TGTGCCAGCAGCCAAGGGGGAGGCAATGCTAACTATGGCTACACCTTC
CDR3 protein: CASSQGGGNANYGYTF